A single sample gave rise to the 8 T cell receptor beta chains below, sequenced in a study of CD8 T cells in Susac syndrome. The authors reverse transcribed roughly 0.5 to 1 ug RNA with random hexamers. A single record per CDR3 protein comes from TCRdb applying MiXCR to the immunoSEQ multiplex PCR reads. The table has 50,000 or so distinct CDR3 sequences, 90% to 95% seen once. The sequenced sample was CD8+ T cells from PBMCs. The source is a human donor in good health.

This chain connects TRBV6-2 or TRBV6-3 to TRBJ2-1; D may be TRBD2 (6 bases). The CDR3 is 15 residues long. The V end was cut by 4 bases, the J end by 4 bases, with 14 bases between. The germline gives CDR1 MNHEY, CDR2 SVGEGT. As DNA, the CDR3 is TGTGCCAGCAGTTTATTGGGACTCAAATACAATGAGCAGTTCTTC. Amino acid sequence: CASSLLGLKYNEQFF.

Here the CDR3 DNA reads TGCGCCAGCAGGGCAGCCCGGGAGCAGTACTTC. Protein: CASRAAREQYF. V and J are TRBV5-1 and TRBJ2-7; D remains unclear. Germline values: CDR1 SGHRS, CDR2 YFSETQ. There are 11 residues in the CDR3. V shed 5 bases and J shed 7 bases, with 10 bases lying between them.

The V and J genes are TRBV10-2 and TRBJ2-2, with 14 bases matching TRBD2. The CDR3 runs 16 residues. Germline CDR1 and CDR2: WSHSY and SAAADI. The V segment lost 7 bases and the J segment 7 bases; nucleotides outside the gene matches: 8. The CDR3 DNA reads TGCGCCAGCATGACTAGCGGGAGGGCCAAGGGCGGGGAGCTGTTTTTT. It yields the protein CASMTSGRAKGGELFF.

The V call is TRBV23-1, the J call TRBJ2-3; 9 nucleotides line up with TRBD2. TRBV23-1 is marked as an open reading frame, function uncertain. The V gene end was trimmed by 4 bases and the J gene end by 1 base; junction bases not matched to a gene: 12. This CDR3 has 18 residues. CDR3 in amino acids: CASSPRLKAGGCTDTQYF. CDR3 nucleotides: TGCGCCAGCAGTCCCCGCCTTAAAGCGGGAGGCTGCACAGATACGCAGTATTTT.

CDR3 sequence (DNA): TGTGCCAGCAGTCCCGGCCCCGAAGGCGCTGGAAACACCATATATTTT. Protein sequence: CASSPGPEGAGNTIYF. This rearrangement joins TRBV6-1 to TRBJ1-3; D is uncertain. V was pared by 5 bases and J by 2 bases, with 16 bases between. Germline loops: CDR1 MNHNS, CDR2 SASEGT. The CDR3 has 16 amino acids.

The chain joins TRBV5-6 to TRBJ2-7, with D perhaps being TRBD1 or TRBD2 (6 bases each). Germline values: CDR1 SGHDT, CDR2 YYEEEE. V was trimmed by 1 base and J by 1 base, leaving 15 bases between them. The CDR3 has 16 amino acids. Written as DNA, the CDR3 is TGTGCCAGCAGCTTGAGAGCGGGCAGGGGATCCTACGAGCAGTACTTC. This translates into CASSLRAGRGSYEQYF.

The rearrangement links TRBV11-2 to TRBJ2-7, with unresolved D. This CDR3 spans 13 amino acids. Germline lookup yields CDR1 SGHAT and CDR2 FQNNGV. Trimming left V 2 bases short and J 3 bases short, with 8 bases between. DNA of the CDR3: TGTGCCAGCAGCTTAATGGGGAACTACGAGCAGTACTTC. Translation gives CASSLMGNYEQYF.

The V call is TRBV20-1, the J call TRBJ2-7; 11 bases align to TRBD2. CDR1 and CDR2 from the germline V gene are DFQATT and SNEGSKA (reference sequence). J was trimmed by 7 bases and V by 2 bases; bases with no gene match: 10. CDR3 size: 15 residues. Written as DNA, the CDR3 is TGCAGTGCTAGACCGATAGCGGGAGGGCCGGGTGAGCAGTACTTC. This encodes CSARPIAGGPGEQYF.